The 7 T cell receptor beta chains in this list originate from one sample, sequenced in a study of blood T cell repertoires in COVID-19 (dated by TCRdb to 2019 to 2021). The method was the immunoSEQ multiplex PCR assay. Sourced from immuneACCESS, this table was stored by TCRdb with only in-frame sequences that have V and J called. A share of the clones is absent; for the studies checked, an unresolved V gene accounts for under half, and the remainder has no known explanation. The sample table records some 250,000 clones; 80% to 85% of these occur just once. The top ten hold less than 3.5% of the sample. The sequencing input was peripheral blood. The receptors were gathered from a woman aged 18-29 years with acute or convalescent COVID-19.

The chain carries TRBV29-1 and TRBJ1-2; D not certain. Germline CDR1 SQVTM, CDR2 ANQGSEA. CDR3 length: 10 residues. V was shortened by 5 bases and J by 3 bases, with 4 bases between the two germline ends. CDR3 nucleotide sequence: TGCAGCGTTACGGACTATGGCTACACCTTC. Translating it yields CSVTDYGYTF. Based on the CDR3 plus reference TRBV29-1 and TRBJ1-2, the full variable domain is SAVISQKPSRDICQRGTSLTIQCQVDSQVTMMFWYRQQPGQSLTLIATANQGSEATYESGFVIDKFPISRPNLTFSTLTVSNMSPEDSSIYLCSVTDYGYTFGSGTRLTVV.

The chain joins TRBV5-1 to TRBJ2-7; 13 positions match TRBD2. Germline CDR1 SGHRS, CDR2 YFSETQ. V gave up 4 bases and J gave up 9 bases; unmatched junction bases: 7. The CDR3 has 14 residues. The CDR3 coding sequence is TGCGCCAGCAGCCCAGGACTAGCGGGAGAGCGGCAGTACTTC. It is translated as CASSPGLAGERQYF.

The chain carries TRBV15 and TRBJ2-3, with D possibly matching TRBD2 (5 bases). CDR3 length equals 12 residues. The V gene lost 5 bases and the J gene lost 2 bases, with 5 bases spanning the gap. Germline CDR1 is LNHNV and CDR2 is YYDKDF (reference sequence). The CDR3 DNA is TGTGCCACCAGCGACTACACAGATACGCAGTATTTT. This translates into CATSDYTDTQYF.

J is TRBJ1-1 and V is TRBV2; TRBD1 agrees at 10 bases. J lost 7 bases, V lost 7 bases, and 9 bases had no gene match. The CDR3 loop spans 14 amino acids. Germline V gives CDR1 SNHLY, CDR2 FYNNEI. The DNA of the CDR3 is TGTGCCAGCACCATGGTCGGACAGGGGGGTGAAGCTTTCTTT. Protein product: CASTMVGQGGEAFF.

The rearrangement uses TRBV7-2 and TRBJ2-3; tentatively, D is TRBD1 (6 bases). Germline lookup yields CDR1 SGHTA and CDR2 FQGNSA. The CDR3 covers 17 residues. Trimming left V 5 bases short and J 1 base short, with 19 bases between. CDR3 in amino acids: CASSPYGAGARTDTQYF. The CDR3 nucleotides are TGTGCCAGCAGCCCATACGGCGCAGGGGCCCGCACAGATACGCAGTATTTT.

This clone was observed a handful of times. The rearrangement links TRBV12-1 to TRBJ2-1; the tabulated D call, TRBD2, remains unverified against the DNA. TRBV12-1 is labeled a pseudogene. This CDR3 is 20 amino acids long. CDR3 region: CASTIRRLAGEMGEGNEQFF. DNA of the CDR3: TGTGCCAGCACCATTAGGCGGCTAGCGGGTGAAATGGGGGAGGGCAATGAGCAGTTCTTC.

This rearrangement joins TRBV27 to TRBJ2-1; 7 nucleotides align to TRBD2. The V gene end was trimmed by 1 base and the J gene end by 4 bases; junction bases not matched to a gene: 4. Germline CDR1 reads MNHEY; CDR2 reads SMNVEV (reference sequence). This CDR3 comprises 15 residues. As DNA, the CDR3 is TGTGCCAGCAGTTTATTAGGACTAGTGTACAATGAGCAGTTCTTC. Its protein product is CASSLLGLVYNEQFF.